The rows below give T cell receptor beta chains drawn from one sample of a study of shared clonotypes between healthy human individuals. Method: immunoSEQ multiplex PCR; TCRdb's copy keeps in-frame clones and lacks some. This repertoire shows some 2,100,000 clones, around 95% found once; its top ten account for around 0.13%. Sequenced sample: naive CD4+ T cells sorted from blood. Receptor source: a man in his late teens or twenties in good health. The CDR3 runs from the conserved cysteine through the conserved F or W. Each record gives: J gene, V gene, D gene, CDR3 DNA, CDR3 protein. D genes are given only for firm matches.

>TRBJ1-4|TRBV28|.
TGTGCCAGCACCGATCTCGGACAGTCCTTTTTCTCGTATGATGAAAAACTGTTTTTT
CASTDLGQSFFSYDEKLFF
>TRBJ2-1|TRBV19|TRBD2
TGTGCCAGTAGTATAATACAGACTAGCGTTAAGTTCTTC
CASSIIQTSVKFF
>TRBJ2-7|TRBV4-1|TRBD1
TGCGCCAGCAGCCCAAGTGGGACAGGGGTATACGAGCAGTACTTC
CASSPSGTGVYEQYF
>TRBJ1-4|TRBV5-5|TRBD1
TGTGCCAGCAGCTTGGGCCAGGGGGTCTATAATGAAAAACTGTTTTTT
CASSLGQGVYNEKLFF
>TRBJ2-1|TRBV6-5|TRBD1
TGTGCCAGCAGTGCCGGGACAGGGGGCTTCAAGCAGTTCTTC
CASSAGTGGFKQFF
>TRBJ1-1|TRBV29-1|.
TGCAGCGTTAGACAGAGTAACACTGAAGCTTTCTTT
CSVRQSNTEAFF
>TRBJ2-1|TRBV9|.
TGTGCCAGCAGCACTCGGACTCTCAATGAGCAGTTCTTC
CASSTRTLNEQFF
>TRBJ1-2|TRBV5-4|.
TGTGCCAGCAACCAGGGTATAGAAGTCCATGGCTACACCTTC
CASNQGIEVHGYTF
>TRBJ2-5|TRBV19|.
TGTGCCACCAGTGCTTCCCAAGAGACCCAGTACTTC
CATSASQETQYF
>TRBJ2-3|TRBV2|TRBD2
TGTGCCAGCAGGGGCCTAGCGGGGGGGCGAACAGATACGCAGTATTTT
CASRGLAGGRTDTQYF
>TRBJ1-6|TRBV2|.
TGTGCCAGCAGCTTAAGAGAGAGCTCCTATAATTCACCCCTCCACTTT
CASSLRESSYNSPLHF
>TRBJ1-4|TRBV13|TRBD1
TGTGCCAGTCGCAGGGGGTTAATTCGTGAAAAACTGTTTTTT
CASRRGLIREKLFF
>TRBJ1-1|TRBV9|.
TGTGCCAGCAGCCCCGAGGGTACTGAAGCTTTCTTT
CASSPEGTEAFF
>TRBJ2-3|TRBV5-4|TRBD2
TGTGCCAGCAGCTCCCGGACTAGCGGGGGTGCAGATACGCAGTATTTT
CASSSRTSGGADTQYF
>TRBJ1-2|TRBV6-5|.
TGTGCCAGCAGTTACTCCGGGGCCCCCGGCTATGGCTACACCTTC
CASSYSGAPGYGYTF
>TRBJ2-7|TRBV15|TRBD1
TGTGCCACCAGCAGCTTACCGGGACAGCAGCCCTACGAGCAGTACTTC
CATSSLPGQQPYEQYF
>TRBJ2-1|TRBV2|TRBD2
TGTGCCAGCAGGGATGGGACTAGCGGGGGGGCCAGGGTCTTC
CASRDGTSGGARVF